This T cell receptor beta chain is drawn from a study of shared clonotypes between healthy human individuals. The table came from immunoSEQ multiplex PCR; TCRdb's copy has only in-frame clones and leaves some out. The repertoire includes over 850,000 clones, approximately 78% of them detected once, and around 0.61% sits in the top ten. Trimming pared 1 base from V and 4 bases from J, leaving 3 bases between. Germline assignment: CDR1 LGHNA and CDR2 YSLEER. The CDR3 loop spans 12 amino acids. This clone came up a few times. The sequencing input was memory CD4+ T cells from PBMCs. As for subset: CD45RA-negative fraction. This chain connects TRBV4-3 to TRBJ2-3; the D is unclear. This receptor was obtained from a man between 18 and 29 years old in good health. Some clones in this sample may be carry-over from other donors' samples. The CDR3 sequence is CASSQGPDTQYF. The CDR3 DNA reads as TGCGCCAGCAGCCAAGGACCAGATACGCAGTATTTT.